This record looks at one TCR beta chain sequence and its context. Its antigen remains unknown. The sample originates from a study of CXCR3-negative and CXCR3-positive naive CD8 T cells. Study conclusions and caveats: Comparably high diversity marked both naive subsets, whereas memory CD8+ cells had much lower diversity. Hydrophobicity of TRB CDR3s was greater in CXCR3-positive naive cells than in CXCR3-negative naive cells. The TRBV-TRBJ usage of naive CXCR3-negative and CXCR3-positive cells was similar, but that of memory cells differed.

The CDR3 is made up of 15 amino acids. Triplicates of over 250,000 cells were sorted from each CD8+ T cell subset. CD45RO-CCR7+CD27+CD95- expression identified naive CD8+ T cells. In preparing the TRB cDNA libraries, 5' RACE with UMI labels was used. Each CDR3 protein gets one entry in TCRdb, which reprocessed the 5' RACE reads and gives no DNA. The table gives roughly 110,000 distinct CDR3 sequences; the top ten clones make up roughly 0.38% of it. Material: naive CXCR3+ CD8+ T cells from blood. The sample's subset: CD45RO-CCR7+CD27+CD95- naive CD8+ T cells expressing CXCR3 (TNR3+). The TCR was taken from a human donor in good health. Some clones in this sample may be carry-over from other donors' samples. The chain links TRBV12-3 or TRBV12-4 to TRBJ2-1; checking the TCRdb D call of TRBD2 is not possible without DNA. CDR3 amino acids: CASSSRLAGGYEQFF.